Shown below are 2 T cell receptor beta chains from a single sample sequenced in a study of blood T cell repertoires in COVID-19. The table came from immunoSEQ multiplex PCR; TCRdb's copy has only in-frame clones and leaves some out. Here the sample spans 220,000 or so clones, around 90% being singletons. Source material: peripheral blood. These receptors were obtained from a man in his 60s who had recovered from COVID-19.

In this sample, this clone turned up once. The chain joins TRBV4-1 to TRBJ2-2, with 8 bases aligning to TRBD2. In germline, CDR1 is MGHRA, CDR2 YSYEKL. This CDR3 contains 17 residues. Trimming at V came to 0 bases and at J to 2 bases, leaving 5 bases not matched to a gene. The CDR3 protein is CASSQDNSGRNTGELFF. For the CDR3, the DNA is TGCGCCAGCAGCCAAGATAACAGCGGGAGAAACACCGGGGAGCTGTTTTTT.

The chain has TRBV5-4 and TRBJ2-1; 9 positions agree with TRBD2. Germline V gene lookup returns CDR1 SGHNT and CDR2 YYREEE (reference sequence). The CDR3 runs 14 residues. V shed 2 bases, J shed 7 bases, and the junction held 4 bases outside the gene matches. CDR3 amino acids: CASSFGLARNEQFF. The CDR3 nucleotides read TGTGCCAGCAGCTTCGGACTAGCGCGGAATGAGCAGTTCTTC.